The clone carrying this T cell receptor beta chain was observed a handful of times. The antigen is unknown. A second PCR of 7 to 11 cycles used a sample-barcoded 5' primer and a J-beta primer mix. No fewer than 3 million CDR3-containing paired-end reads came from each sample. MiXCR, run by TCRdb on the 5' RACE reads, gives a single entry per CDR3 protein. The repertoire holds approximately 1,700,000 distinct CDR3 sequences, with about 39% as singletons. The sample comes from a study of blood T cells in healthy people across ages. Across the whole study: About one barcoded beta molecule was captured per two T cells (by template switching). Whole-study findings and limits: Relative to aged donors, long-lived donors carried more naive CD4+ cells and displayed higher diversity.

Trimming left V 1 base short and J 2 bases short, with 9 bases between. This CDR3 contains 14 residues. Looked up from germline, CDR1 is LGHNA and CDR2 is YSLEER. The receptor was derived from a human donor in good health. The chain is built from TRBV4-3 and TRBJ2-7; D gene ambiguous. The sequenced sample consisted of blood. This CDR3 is CASSQALETYEQYF. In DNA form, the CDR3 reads TGCGCCAGCAGCCAAGCGTTAGAGACCTACGAGCAGTACTTC.